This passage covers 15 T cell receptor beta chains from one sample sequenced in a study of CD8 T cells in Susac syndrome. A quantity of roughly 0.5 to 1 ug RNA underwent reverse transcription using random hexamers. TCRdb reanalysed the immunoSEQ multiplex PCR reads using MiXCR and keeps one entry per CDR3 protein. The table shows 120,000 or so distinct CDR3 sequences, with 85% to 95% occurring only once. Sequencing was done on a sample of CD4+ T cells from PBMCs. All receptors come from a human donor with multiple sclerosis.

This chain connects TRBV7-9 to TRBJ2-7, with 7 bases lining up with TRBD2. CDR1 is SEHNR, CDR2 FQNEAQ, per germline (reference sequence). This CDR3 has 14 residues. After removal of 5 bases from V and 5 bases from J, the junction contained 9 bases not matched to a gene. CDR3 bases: TGTGCCAGCAGCCGCTCTGGGGAGGGCAACGAGCAGTACTTC. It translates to CASSRSGEGNEQYF.

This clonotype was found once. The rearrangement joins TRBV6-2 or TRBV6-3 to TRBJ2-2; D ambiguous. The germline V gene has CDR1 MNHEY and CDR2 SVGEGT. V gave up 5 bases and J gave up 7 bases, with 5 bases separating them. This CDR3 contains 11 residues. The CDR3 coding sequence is TGTGCCAGCAGTCAAGTCGGGGAGCTGTTTTTT. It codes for CASSQVGELFF.

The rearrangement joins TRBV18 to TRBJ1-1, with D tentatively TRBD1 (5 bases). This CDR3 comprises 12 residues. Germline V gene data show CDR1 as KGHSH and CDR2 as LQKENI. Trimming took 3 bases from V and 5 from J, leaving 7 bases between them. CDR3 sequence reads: CASSPEGTEAFF. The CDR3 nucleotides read TGTGCCAGCTCACCTGAGGGGACTGAAGCTTTCTTT.

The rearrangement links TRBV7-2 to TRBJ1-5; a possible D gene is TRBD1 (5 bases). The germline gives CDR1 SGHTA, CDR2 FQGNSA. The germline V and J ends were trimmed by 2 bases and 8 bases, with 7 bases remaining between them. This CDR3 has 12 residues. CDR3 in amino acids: CASSLRGEPQHF. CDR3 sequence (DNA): TGTGCCAGCAGCTTACGGGGGGAGCCCCAGCATTTT.

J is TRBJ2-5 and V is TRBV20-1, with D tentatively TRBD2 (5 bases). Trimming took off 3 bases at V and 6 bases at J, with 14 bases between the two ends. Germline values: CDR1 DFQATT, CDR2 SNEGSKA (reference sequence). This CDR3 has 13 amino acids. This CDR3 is CSASAGSGKTQYF. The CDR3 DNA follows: TGCAGTGCTAGCGCCGGCTCGGGGAAGACCCAGTACTTC.

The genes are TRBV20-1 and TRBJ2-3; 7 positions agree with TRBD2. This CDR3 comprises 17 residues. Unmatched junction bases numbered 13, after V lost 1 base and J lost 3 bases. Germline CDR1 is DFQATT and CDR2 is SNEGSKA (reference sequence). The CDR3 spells CSARGGGSGAMTDTQYF. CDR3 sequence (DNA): TGCAGTGCTAGAGGGGGAGGGAGCGGGGCGATGACAGATACGCAGTATTTT.

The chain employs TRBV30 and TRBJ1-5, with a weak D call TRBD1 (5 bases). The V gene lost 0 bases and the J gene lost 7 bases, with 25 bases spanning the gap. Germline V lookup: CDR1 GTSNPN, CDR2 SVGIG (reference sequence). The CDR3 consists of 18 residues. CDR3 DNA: TGTGCCTGGAGTGTACTACCGCCGGGGCAGGGTGTAGGACAGCCCCAGCATTTT. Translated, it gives CAWSVLPPGQGVGQPQHF.

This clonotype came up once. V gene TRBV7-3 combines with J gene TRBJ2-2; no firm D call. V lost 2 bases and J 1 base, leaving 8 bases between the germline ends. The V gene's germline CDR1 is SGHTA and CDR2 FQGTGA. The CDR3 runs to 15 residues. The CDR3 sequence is CASSLVSGNTGELFF. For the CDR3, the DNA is TGTGCCAGCAGCTTAGTCTCCGGGAACACCGGGGAGCTGTTTTTT. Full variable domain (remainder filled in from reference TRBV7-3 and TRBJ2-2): GAGVSQTPSNKVTEKGKYVELRCDPISGHTALYWYRQSLGQGPEFLIYFQGTGAADDSGLPNDRFFAVRPEGSVSTLKIQRTERGDSAVYLCASSLVSGNTGELFFGEGSRLTVL.

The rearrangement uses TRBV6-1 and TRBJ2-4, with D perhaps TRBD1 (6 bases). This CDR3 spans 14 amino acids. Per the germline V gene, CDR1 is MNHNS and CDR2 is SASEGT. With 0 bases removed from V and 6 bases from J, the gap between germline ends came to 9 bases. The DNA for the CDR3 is TGTGCCAGCAGTGAAGCGAGGACAGTAAACATTCAGTACTTC. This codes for CASSEARTVNIQYF.

The CDR3 sequence: CSAPGQGIAEAFF. CDR3 coding DNA: TGCAGCGCTCCTGGACAGGGAATAGCTGAAGCTTTCTTT. The chain uses TRBV29-1 and TRBJ1-1; 8 bases align to TRBD1. From germline, CDR1 is SQVTM and CDR2 ANQGSEA. This CDR3 has 13 amino acids. J was trimmed by 6 bases and V by 7 bases; bases with no gene match: 10.

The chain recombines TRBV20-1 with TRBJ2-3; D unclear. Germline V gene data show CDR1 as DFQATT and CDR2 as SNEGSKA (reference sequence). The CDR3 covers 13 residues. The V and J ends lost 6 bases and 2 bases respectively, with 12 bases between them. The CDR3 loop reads CSARRPATDTQYF. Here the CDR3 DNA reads TGCAGTGCACGCCGCCCGGCCACAGATACGCAGTATTTT.

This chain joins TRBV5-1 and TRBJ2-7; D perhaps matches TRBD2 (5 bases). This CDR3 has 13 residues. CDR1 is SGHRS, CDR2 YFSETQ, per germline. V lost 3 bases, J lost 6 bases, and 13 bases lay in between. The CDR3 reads CASSSREGGEQYF. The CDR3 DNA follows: TGCGCCAGCAGCTCCCGAGAGGGTGGCGAGCAGTACTTC.

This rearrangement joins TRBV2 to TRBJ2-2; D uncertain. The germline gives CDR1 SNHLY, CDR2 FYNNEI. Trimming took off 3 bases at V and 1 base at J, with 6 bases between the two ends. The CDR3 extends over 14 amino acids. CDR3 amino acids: CASSEGRNTGELFF. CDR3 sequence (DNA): TGTGCCAGCAGTGAGGGCAGGAACACCGGGGAGCTGTTTTTT.

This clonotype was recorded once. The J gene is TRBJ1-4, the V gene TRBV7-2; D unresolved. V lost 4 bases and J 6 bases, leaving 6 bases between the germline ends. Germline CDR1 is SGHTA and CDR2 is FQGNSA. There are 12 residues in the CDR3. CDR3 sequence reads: CASSSGHEKLFF. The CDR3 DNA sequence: TGTGCCAGCAGCTCCGGTCATGAAAAACTGTTTTTT.

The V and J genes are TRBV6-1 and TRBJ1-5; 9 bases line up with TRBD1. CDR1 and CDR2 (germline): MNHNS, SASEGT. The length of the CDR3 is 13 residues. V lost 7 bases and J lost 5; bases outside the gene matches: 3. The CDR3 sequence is CASTRQGDQPQHF. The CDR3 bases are TGTGCCAGCACGCGACAGGGGGATCAGCCCCAGCATTTT.